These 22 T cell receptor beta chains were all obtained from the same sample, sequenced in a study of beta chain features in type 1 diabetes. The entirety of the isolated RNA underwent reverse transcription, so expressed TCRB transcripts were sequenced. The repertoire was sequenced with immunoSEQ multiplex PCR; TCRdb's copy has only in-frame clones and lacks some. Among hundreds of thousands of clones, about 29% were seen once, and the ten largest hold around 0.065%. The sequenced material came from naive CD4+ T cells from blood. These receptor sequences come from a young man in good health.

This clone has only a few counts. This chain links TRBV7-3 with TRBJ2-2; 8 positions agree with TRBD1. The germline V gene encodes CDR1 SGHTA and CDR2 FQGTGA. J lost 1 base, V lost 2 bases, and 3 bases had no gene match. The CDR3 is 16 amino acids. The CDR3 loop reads CASSLVGTGNTGELFF. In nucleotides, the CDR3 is TGTGCCAGCAGCTTAGTGGGGACAGGGAACACCGGGGAGCTGTTTTTT.

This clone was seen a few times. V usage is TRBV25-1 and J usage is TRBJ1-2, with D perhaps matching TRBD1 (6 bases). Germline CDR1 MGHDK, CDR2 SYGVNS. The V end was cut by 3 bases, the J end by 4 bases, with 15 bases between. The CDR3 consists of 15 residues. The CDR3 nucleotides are TGTGCCAGCAGTGACCCCTCGGGGGGGGCCTATGGCTACACCTTC. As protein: CASSDPSGGAYGYTF.

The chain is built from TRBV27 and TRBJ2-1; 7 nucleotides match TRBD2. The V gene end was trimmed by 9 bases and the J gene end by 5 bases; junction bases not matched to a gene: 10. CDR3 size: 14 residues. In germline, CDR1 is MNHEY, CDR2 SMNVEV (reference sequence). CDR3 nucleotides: TGTGCCAGTATCGCCTGGGCGGGAGACAATGAGCAGTTCTTC. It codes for CASIAWAGDNEQFF.

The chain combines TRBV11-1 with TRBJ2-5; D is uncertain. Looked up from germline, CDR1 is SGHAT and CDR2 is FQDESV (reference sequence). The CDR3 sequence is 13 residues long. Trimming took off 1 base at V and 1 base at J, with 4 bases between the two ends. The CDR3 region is CASSLVFQETQYF. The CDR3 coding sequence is TGTGCCAGCAGCTTAGTCTTCCAAGAGACCCAGTACTTC.

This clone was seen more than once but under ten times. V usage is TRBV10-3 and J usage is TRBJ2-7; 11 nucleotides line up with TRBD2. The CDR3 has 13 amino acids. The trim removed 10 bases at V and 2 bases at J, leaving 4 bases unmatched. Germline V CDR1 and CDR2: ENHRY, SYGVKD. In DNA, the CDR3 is TGTGCCACCACTAGCGGGAGCACCTACGAGCAGTACTTC. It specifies CATTSGSTYEQYF.

The chain's CDR3 is CASSLDPSGNNEQFF. The CDR3 DNA follows: TGTGCCAGCAGCTTAGATCCTAGCGGCAACAATGAGCAGTTCTTC. V usage is TRBV7-2 and J usage is TRBJ2-1, with 7 bases aligning to TRBD2. With V trimmed by 1 base and J by 5 bases, 5 bases remained unmatched. CDR3 length: 15 amino acids. The germline gives CDR1 SGHTA, CDR2 FQGNSA. Drawing the rest from reference TRBV7-2 and TRBJ2-1, the complete variable domain is GAGVSQSPSNKVTEKGKDVELRCDPISGHTALYWYRQSLGQGLEFLIYFQGNSAPDKSGLPSDRFSAERTGGSVSTLTIQRTQQEDSAVYLCASSLDPSGNNEQFFGPGTRLTVL.

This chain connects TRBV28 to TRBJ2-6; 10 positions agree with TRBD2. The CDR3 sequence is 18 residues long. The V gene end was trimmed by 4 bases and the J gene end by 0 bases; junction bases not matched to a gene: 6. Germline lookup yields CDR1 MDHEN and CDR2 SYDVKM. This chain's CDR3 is CASSSHTSGNSGANVLTF. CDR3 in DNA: TGTGCCAGCAGTTCCCACACTAGCGGGAACTCTGGGGCCAACGTCCTGACTTTC.

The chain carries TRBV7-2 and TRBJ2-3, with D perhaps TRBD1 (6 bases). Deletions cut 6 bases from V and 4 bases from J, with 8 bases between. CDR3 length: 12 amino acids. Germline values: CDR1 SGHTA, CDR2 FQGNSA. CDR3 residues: CASSSGADTQYF. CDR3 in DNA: TGTGCCAGCAGTTCAGGGGCAGATACGCAGTATTTT.

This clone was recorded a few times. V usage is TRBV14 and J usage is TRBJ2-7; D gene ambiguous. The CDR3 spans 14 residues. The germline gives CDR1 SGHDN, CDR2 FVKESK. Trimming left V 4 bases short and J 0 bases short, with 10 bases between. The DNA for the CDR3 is TGTGCCAGCAGCCCCCAGGCGAGCTCCTACGAGCAGTACTTC. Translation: CASSPQASSYEQYF.

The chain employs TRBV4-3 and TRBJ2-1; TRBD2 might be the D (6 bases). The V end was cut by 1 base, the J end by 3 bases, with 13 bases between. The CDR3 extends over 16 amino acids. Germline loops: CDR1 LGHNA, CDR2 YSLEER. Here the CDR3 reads CASSQVGLARYNEQFF. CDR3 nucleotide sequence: TGCGCCAGCAGCCAAGTGGGGCTAGCGCGCTACAATGAGCAGTTCTTC.

CDR3 nucleotide sequence: TGTGCCAGCTCGTCGACTAGCGGGAGATACGAGCAGTACTTC. Encoded protein: CASSSTSGRYEQYF. The rearrangement joins TRBV18 to TRBJ2-7; 12 bases line up with TRBD2. Per germline, CDR1 KGHSH and CDR2 LQKENI. V was pared by 6 bases and J by 4 bases, with 4 bases of the junction left unmatched. The CDR3 is 14 amino acids.

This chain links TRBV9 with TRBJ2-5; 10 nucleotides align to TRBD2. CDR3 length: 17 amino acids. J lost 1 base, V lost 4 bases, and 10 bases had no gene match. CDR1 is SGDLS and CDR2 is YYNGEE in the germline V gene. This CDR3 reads CASSPQGVAGGQETQYF. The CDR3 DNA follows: TGTGCCAGCAGCCCCCAGGGGGTAGCGGGAGGCCAAGAGACCCAGTACTTC.

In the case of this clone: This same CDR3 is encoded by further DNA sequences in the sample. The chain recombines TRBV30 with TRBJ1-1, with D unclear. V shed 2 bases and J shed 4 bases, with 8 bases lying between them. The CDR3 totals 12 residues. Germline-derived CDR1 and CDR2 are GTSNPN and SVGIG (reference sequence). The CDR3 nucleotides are TGTGCCTGGAGTCGGGGATCCACTGAAGCTTTCTTT. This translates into CAWSRGSTEAFF.

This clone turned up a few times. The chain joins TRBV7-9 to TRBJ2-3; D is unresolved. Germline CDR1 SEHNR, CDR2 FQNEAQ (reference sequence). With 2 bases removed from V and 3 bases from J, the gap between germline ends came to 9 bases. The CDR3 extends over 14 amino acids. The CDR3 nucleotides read TGTGCCAGCAGCTTATATACCGCTACAGATACGCAGTATTTT. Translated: CASSLYTATDTQYF. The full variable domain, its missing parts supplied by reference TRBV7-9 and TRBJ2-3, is DTGVSQNPRHKITKRGQNVTFRCDPISEHNRLYWYRQTLGQGPEFLTYFQNEAQLEKSRLLSDRFSAERPKGSFSTLEIQRTEQGDSAMYLCASSLYTATDTQYFGPGTRLTVL.

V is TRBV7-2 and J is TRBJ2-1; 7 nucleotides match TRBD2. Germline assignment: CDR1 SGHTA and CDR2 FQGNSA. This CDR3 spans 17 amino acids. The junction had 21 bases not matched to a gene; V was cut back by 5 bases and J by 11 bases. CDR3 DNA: TGTGCCAGCAGCCCCCCGGGGACCGGGAGGACCCCACGGAAGCAGTTCTTC. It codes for CASSPPGTGRTPRKQFF.

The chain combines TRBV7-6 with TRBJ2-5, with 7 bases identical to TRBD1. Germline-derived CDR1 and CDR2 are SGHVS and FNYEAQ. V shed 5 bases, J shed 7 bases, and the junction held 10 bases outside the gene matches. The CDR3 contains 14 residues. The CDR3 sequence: CASSLSGTVVTQYF. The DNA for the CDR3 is TGTGCCAGCAGCCTGTCCGGGACAGTGGTGACCCAGTACTTC.

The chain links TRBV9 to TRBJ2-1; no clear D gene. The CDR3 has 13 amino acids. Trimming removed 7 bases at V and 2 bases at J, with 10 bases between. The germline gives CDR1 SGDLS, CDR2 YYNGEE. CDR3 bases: TGTGCCAGCGGCGGTGTGGCCTACAATGAGCAGTTCTTC. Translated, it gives CASGGVAYNEQFF. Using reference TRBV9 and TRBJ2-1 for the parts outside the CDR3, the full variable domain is DSGVTQTPKHLITATGQRVTLRCSPRSGDLSVYWYQQSLDQGLQFLIQYYNGEERAKGNILERFSAQQFPDLHSELNLSSLELGDSALYFCASGGVAYNEQFFGPGTRLTVL.

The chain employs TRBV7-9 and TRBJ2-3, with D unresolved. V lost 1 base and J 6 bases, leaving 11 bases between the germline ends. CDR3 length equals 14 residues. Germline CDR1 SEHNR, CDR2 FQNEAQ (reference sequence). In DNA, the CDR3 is TGTGCCAGCAGCTTAGGACCCAGGCGGGATACGCAGTATTTT. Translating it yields CASSLGPRRDTQYF.

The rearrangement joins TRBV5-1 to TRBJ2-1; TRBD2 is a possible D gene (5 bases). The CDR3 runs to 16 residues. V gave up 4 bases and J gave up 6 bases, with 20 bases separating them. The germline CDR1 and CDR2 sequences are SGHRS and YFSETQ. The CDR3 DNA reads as TGCGCCAGCAGCCCGGGGTTCGTGAGGGTTGGCAATGAGCAGTTCTTC. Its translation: CASSPGFVRVGNEQFF.

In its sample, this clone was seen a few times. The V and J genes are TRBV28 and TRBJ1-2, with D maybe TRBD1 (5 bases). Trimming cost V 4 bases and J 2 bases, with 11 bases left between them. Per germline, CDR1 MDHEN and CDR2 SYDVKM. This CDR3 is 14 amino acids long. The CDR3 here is CASSYSGQNYGYTF. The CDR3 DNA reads TGTGCCAGCAGTTATTCGGGGCAGAACTATGGCTACACCTTC.

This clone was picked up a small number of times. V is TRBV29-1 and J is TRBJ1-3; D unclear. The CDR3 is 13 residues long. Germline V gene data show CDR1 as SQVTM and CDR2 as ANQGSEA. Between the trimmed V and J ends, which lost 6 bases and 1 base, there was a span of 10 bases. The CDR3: CSVAQSSGNTIYF. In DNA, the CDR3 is TGCAGCGTCGCTCAGAGTTCTGGAAACACCATATATTTT.

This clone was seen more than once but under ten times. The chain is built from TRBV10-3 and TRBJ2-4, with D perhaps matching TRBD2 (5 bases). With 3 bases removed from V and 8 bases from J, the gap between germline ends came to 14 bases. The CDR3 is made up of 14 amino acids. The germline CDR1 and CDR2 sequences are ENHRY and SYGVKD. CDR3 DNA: TGTGCCATCAGTGAACCCGGGGTGAGAGACATTCAGTACTTC. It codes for CAISEPGVRDIQYF.